The 11 T cell receptor beta chains below all came from one sample that was sequenced in a study of response to subunit inactivated influenza vaccine. TCRdb used MiXCR to reprocess the RT-PCR reads, holding one entry per CDR3 protein. The data hold hundreds of thousands of distinct CDR3 sequences, with 15% to 18% observed a single time. Sequenced here: PBMCs from blood, sampled 11 to 12 days after vaccination. The receptor source for this set is a man in his forties or fifties who received an inactivated influenza vaccine.

J is TRBJ2-2 and V is TRBV6-2 or TRBV6-3; D is undetermined. V was cut by 7 bases and J by 2 bases, with 11 bases left in between. This CDR3 is built from 14 residues. Germline values: CDR1 MNHEY, CDR2 SVGEGT. The CDR3 reads CASITTSNTGELFF. CDR3 in DNA: TGTGCCAGCATCACGACCTCAAACACCGGGGAGCTGTTTTTT.

This chain connects TRBV12-3 or TRBV12-4 to TRBJ2-7; 11 positions match TRBD2. The V and J ends lost 5 bases and 6 bases, in that order; junction bases with no gene match: 6. CDR3 length equals 14 residues. The CDR3 sequence is CASSHSGTSGEQYF. The CDR3 coding sequence is TGTGCCAGCAGTCACTCCGGGACTAGCGGCGAGCAGTACTTC.

There are a few counts of this clonotype. The chain carries TRBV4-2 and TRBJ2-1; TRBD2 matches 13 bases. The CDR3 runs 19 residues. Germline values: CDR1 LGHNA, CDR2 YNFKEQ. The V segment lost 4 bases and the J segment 7 bases; nucleotides outside the gene matches: 16. This CDR3 reads CASSPLTSGGPSGRNEQFF. DNA for the CDR3: TGTGCCAGCAGCCCATTGACTAGCGGGGGGCCGTCAGGGAGGAATGAGCAGTTCTTC.

This clonotype was counted only a few times. This chain joins TRBV18 and TRBJ1-2; TRBD1 agrees at 9 bases. Unmatched junction bases numbered 9, after V lost 3 bases and J lost 7 bases. Germline V gives CDR1 KGHSH, CDR2 LQKENI. The CDR3 covers 15 residues. CDR3 DNA: TGTGCCAGCTCACCCGCGACGGGACAGGGTACTGGCTACACCTTC. It codes for CASSPATGQGTGYTF.

There are a few counts of this clonotype. The V call is TRBV24-1, the J call TRBJ2-3, with D perhaps TRBD1 or TRBD2 (5 bases each). Germline V gives CDR1 KGHDR, CDR2 SFDVKD. The CDR3 is 17 residues long. The V and J ends lost 4 bases and 1 base respectively, with 17 bases between them. In nucleotides, the CDR3 is TGTGCCACCAGTGACACCCGCGAGGGGACGGGCACAGATACGCAGTATTTT. This gives the protein CATSDTREGTGTDTQYF.

The V and J genes are TRBV6-1 and TRBJ2-5; possibly TRBD1 for D (5 bases). The CDR3 extends over 14 amino acids. V lost 5 bases to trimming and J lost 2 bases, with 12 bases between them. The germline V gene encodes CDR1 MNHNS and CDR2 SASEGT. The CDR3 DNA reads as TGTGCCAGCAGTCCCGAAGGGGCTCAAGAGACCCAGTACTTC. This sequence encodes CASSPEGAQETQYF.

This clonotype was counted a few times. V is TRBV4-3 and J is TRBJ2-1; D perhaps matches TRBD2 (5 bases). The CDR3 length is 13 residues. The germline gives CDR1 LGHNA, CDR2 YSLEER. Trimming removed 5 bases from V and 6 bases from J, with 11 bases in between. The CDR3: CASSYRAVNEQFF. Here the CDR3 DNA reads TGCGCCAGCAGCTACCGAGCGGTCAATGAGCAGTTCTTC.

The genes are TRBV11-2 and TRBJ2-7; 8 bases are shared with TRBD1. V trimming: 5 bases; J trimming: 6 bases; junction bases outside the gene matches: 9. The CDR3 runs 14 residues. Per germline, CDR1 SGHAT and CDR2 FQNNGV. CDR3 in amino acids: CASSTDRGRVEQYF. Here the CDR3 DNA reads TGTGCCAGCAGCACAGACAGGGGCAGGGTCGAGCAGTACTTC.

The chain couples TRBV7-2 to TRBJ2-3, with TRBD2 as a possible D gene (6 bases). CDR1 is SGHTA and CDR2 is FQGNSA in the germline V gene. The CDR3 has 15 residues. V was shortened by 2 bases and J by 6 bases, with 15 bases between the two germline ends. CDR3 amino acids: CASSLLGGSMDTQYF. The CDR3 DNA is TGTGCCAGCAGCTTATTGGGGGGATCTATGGATACGCAGTATTTT.

This clonotype appeared a few times. The chain combines TRBV20-1 with TRBJ2-3; 7 nucleotides agree with TRBD2. The CDR3 runs 15 residues. Germline trimming cut 3 bases from V and 4 bases from J; bases unmatched to any gene: 10. Germline CDR1 reads DFQATT; CDR2 reads SNEGSKA (reference sequence). The CDR3 region is CSARGLGGSADTQYF. The CDR3 DNA reads TGCAGTGCTAGGGGGTTGGGCGGGAGTGCAGATACGCAGTATTTT.

This clonotype showed up many times. The chain couples TRBV2 to TRBJ1-5; no reliable D call. CDR3 length: 15 residues. The V gene lost 6 bases and the J gene lost 7 bases, with 19 bases spanning the gap. CDR1 is SNHLY, CDR2 FYNNEI, per germline. The chain's CDR3 is CASSLEGARYQPQHF. The DNA of the CDR3 is TGTGCCAGCAGCCTTGAGGGCGCGAGGTACCAGCCCCAGCATTTT.